The 9 T cell receptor delta chains given below trace back to one sample, sequenced in a study of gamma-delta chains in newborns, infants, children. TCRdb re-identified clones in the reads via CATT. The sample includes roughly 5,000 delta-chain clones, approximately 3% seen only once; the top ten take about 15%. The source material was blood. Source of these receptors: a child who was a newborn, infant or young child, either healthy, febrile or measles-vaccinated (not recorded which).

This clone was picked up a small number of times. TCRdb records a much larger clone's protein for this DNA, with a difference at residue 7 that likely arises from a read error; the protein given is the translation of the DNA. The chain links TRDV2 to TRDJ3; 8 bases map to TRDD3. Trimming took 0 bases from V and 0 from J; bases not matched to a gene: 6. Germline loops: CDR1 GEAIGNYY, CDR2 EKD. CDR3 length: 19 amino acids. The CDR3 DNA is TGTGCCTGTGACACCGTACCGGGGGATAGCTCCTGGGACACCCGACAGATGTTTTTC. This encodes CACDTVPGDSSWDTRQMFF.

For this clone: The TCRdb record carries a much larger clone's protein, which differs from this DNA's translation at residue 17; a read error is the likely cause, and the protein listed here is the DNA translation. The genes are TRDV2 and TRDJ3; 7 bases line up with TRDD3. Germline CDR1 GEAIGNYY, CDR2 EKD. This CDR3 contains 19 residues. CDR3 protein: CACDTVGGRGTWDTRQVFF. In DNA, the CDR3 is TGTGCCTGTGACACCGTTGGGGGAAGGGGAACCTGGGACACCCGACAGGTGTTTTTC.

There are a few counts of this clone. TCRdb's listed protein matches a much larger clone and diverges from this DNA's translation at residue 6, likely through a read error; the protein shown comes from the DNA. This rearrangement joins TRDV2 to TRDJ3; tentative D call: TRDD3 (5 bases). In germline, CDR1 is GEAIGNYY, CDR2 EKD. With 3 bases removed from V and 0 bases from J, the gap between germline ends came to 14 bases. The CDR3 extends over 18 amino acids. CDR3 in DNA: TGTGCCTGTGACGCCCCGGGGGCCCCCTCCTGGGACACCCGACAGATGTTTTTC. It encodes CACDAPGAPSWDTRQMFF.

Worth noting for this clone: A read error is likely here: a far larger clone is one base away. V usage is TRDV2 and J usage is TRDJ3, with 13 bases identical to TRDD3. Trimming removed 5 bases from V and 1 base from J; junction bases left unmatched: 19. Germline V gene sequence: CDR1 GEAIGNYY, CDR2 EKD. This CDR3 comprises 23 residues. The DNA for the CDR3 is TGTGCCTGTGGCACTCGCCTACTGGGGGATACGTGGTTTGGATCCTGGGACACCCGACAGATGTTTTTC. Residues: CACGTRLLGDTWFGSWDTRQMFF.

In its sample, this clone was seen a few times. A read error may produce the germline difference seen at one junction end. This sequence joins TRDV2 and TRDJ3; 8 bases line up with TRDD3. The germline gives CDR1 GEAIGNYY, CDR2 EKD. The CDR3 runs to 15 residues. For the CDR3, the DNA is TGTGCCTGTGACTGGGGGATGCGGGACACCCGACGGATGTTTTTC. This gives the protein CACDWGMRDTRRMFF.

To note about this clone: TCRdb's protein for this DNA is that of a much larger clone and differs from the translation at residue 5, likely a read error; the protein shown is the DNA translation. This chain joins TRDV2 and TRDJ2; 9 positions agree with TRDD3. Germline loops: CDR1 GEAIGNYY, CDR2 EKD. The CDR3 runs 15 residues. V lost 2 bases, J lost 1 base, and 1 base stayed unmatched. The CDR3 loop is CACDKLGDLTAQLFF. Written as DNA, the CDR3 is TGTGCCTGTGACAAACTGGGGGATTTGACAGCACAACTCTTCTTT.

This clone was counted ten times or more. This likely traces to a read error, being one base from a far larger clone. In the same sample, other DNA sequences code for this CDR3. The chain uses TRAV29/DV5 and TRDJ1; 10 bases are shared with TRDD3. Germline-derived CDR1 and CDR2 are NSMFDY and ISSIKDK. This CDR3 is built from 16 residues. CDR3 nucleotide sequence: TGTGCGGCAAGCGAAAAACTACTGGGGGATACCGATAAACTCATCTTT. Translated, it gives CAASEKLLGDTDKLIF.

Turning to this clone: The protein held in TCRdb is that of a much larger clone and does not match this DNA's translation at residue 12, likely because of a read error; the protein shown is translated from the DNA. V and J are TRDV2 and TRDJ2; 9 nucleotides agree with TRDD3. The CDR3 is 15 residues long. Germline V CDR1 and CDR2: GEAIGNYY, EKD. This chain's CDR3 is CACDTIGGYTARLFF. As DNA, the CDR3 is TGTGCCTGTGACACGATAGGGGGATACACAGCACGACTCTTCTTT.

This clone was observed a handful of times. The translation of this DNA and the TCRdb protein of a much larger clone differ at residue 10, probably owing to a read error; the protein shown here is translated from the DNA. The chain joins TRAV29/DV5 to TRDJ2; TRDD3 agrees at 7 bases. V shed 2 bases, J shed 5 bases, and the junction held 18 bases outside the gene matches. CDR1 is NSMFDY, CDR2 ISSIKDK, per germline. The CDR3 runs 18 residues. The CDR3 DNA is TGTGCAGCAAGTTCCCCCGTACTGGGGTATATTGGAACAGCACAACTCTTCTTT. Amino acid sequence: CAASSPVLGYIGTAQLFF.